Listed here are 5 T cell receptor beta chains from one sample, sequenced in a study of shared clonotypes between healthy human individuals. Using immunoSEQ multiplex PCR, the repertoire was profiled, and TCRdb retains in-frame clones only, with some absent. The repertoire consists of about 2 million clones, with about 95% occurring once and the leading ten covering 1% to 1.5%. Naive CD8 cells lacked CD45RO, underwent positive selection for CCR7 and left out terminally differentiated effector memory CD45RA+ cells. The material sequenced was naive CD8+ T cells sorted from blood. The receptors here all came from a man younger than 35 in good health.

The chain links TRBV10-1 to TRBJ2-3; D not resolved. This CDR3 has 12 amino acids. Germline CDR1 WNHNN, CDR2 SYGVQD (reference sequence). Trimming removed 3 bases from V and 1 base from J, with 2 bases in between. The CDR3 region is CASSDGTDTQYF. The CDR3, as DNA: TGCGCCAGCAGTGACGGCACAGATACGCAGTATTTT.

This chain links TRBV28 with TRBJ1-4; D is undetermined. Germline V gives CDR1 MDHEN, CDR2 SYDVKM. V lost 2 bases to trimming and J lost 8 bases, with 12 bases between them. This CDR3 has 14 residues. The chain's CDR3 is CASSLRNRGEKLFF. In DNA form, the CDR3 reads TGTGCCAGCAGTTTACGAAACAGAGGGGAAAAACTGTTTTTT.

The rearrangement joins TRBV29-1 to TRBJ2-7; D not resolved. Germline V gives CDR1 SQVTM, CDR2 ANQGSEA. The CDR3 runs to 11 residues. The V gene lost 7 bases and the J gene lost 6 bases, with 13 bases spanning the gap. The CDR3 loop is CSGGGESEQYF. CDR3 in DNA: TGCAGCGGGGGTGGTGAATCCGAGCAGTACTTC.

The chain couples TRBV27 to TRBJ2-5; 9 nucleotides agree with TRBD2. Germline assignment: CDR1 MNHEY and CDR2 SMNVEV (reference sequence). V dropped 6 bases and J dropped 3; count of bases not matched to a gene: 2. CDR3 length: 13 residues. CDR3 DNA sequence: TGTGCCAGCAGACGACTAGCGGAAGAGACCCAGTACTTC. Translation: CASRRLAEETQYF.

This clone has only one observation. This rearrangement joins TRBV27 to TRBJ2-3; TRBD2 matches at 7 bases. Germline CDR1 and CDR2: MNHEY and SMNVEV (reference sequence). The CDR3 contains 17 residues. Losses at the gene ends were 2 bases for V and 1 base for J; bases not matched to a gene: 9. The CDR3 protein is CASSLNLGLAGTDTQYF. DNA for the CDR3: TGTGCCAGCAGTTTAAATCTTGGGCTAGCGGGCACAGATACGCAGTATTTT.